This T cell receptor beta chain was recovered during a study of read filtering for tumor transcriptome and immune sequencing. Looked up from germline, CDR1 is SGHRS and CDR2 is YFSETQ. The CDR3 spans 16 residues. The V end was cut by 0 bases, the J end by 2 bases, with 15 bases between. The library was built from roughly 400 ng RNA with molecular barcoded adaptors for alpha/delta and beta/gamma chains. MiXCR was run by TCRdb on the reads, yielding one entry per CDR3 protein. Of about 58,000 distinct CDR3 sequences in the sample, more than 9% were seen once. There are many counts of this clonotype. This chain joins TRBV5-1 and TRBJ2-7, with D tentatively TRBD2 (5 bases). The sample comprised a population of CD138-negative cells sorted from bone marrow. The source of this sequence is a donor at least 40 years old with multiple myeloma. CDR3 loop: CASSLAGQIGTYEQYF. CDR3 nucleotide sequence: TGCGCCAGCAGCTTGGCCGGTCAGATCGGGACCTACGAGCAGTACTTC.